Listed below are T cell receptor beta chains from one sample, sequenced in a study of human T cells and chemical hapten exposure. TCRdb re-analysed the RACE reads in MiXCR, keeping a single row per CDR3 protein. The top ten hold around 2.5% of the sample, which has 100,000 or so distinct CDR3 sequences, 30% to 35% seen once. Specimen: whole blood, collected in connection with sensitization to the hapten diphenylcyclopropenone (DPC). Source of these receptors: a man between 40 and 49 years old with alopecia areata. Some clones in this sample may be carry-over from other donors' samples. CDR3s include the opening cysteine and the closing phenylalanine or tryptophan. Fields, in order: D gene, J gene, CDR3 length, clone size, V gene, CDR3 protein, CDR3 DNA. A D gene is named only where the DNA matches it firmly. Size is stated for part of the rows, as once, few or many counts, or as a class when the clone is expanded.

NA	TRBJ1-1	13	few	TRBV7-9	CASSFRGNTEAFF	TGTGCCAGCAGCTTCCGGGGAAACACTGAAGCTTTCTTT
NA	TRBJ2-3	15	NA	TRBV12-3/TRBV12-4	CASSEGGAGTDTQYF	TGTGCCAGCTCCGAGGGGGGGGCAGGGACAGATACGCAGTATTTT
TRBD1	TRBJ2-5	16	few	TRBV7-9	CASSLGRTGLQETQYF	TGTGCCAGCAGCTTAGGCCGGACAGGGCTCCAAGAGACCCAGTACTTC
NA	TRBJ2-1	12	NA	TRBV30	CAWSFYYNEQFF	TGTGCCTGGAGTTTCTACTACAATGAGCAGTTCTTC
TRBD1	TRBJ1-2	14	few	TRBV12-3/TRBV12-4	CASTQGGPNYGYTF	TGTGCCAGCACCCAGGGGGGCCCCAACTATGGCTACACCTTC
TRBD1	TRBJ2-7	14	few	TRBV11-1	CASSFGQVRYEQYF	TGTGCCAGCAGCTTCGGACAGGTCAGGTACGAGCAGTACTTC
NA	TRBJ2-5	14	few	TRBV12-3/TRBV12-4	CASSAGLGVETQYF	TGTGCCAGCAGTGCGGGCCTGGGGGTAGAGACCCAGTACTTC
TRBD2	TRBJ2-1	13	NA	TRBV3-1	CASSQVEREQQFF	TGTGCCAGCAGCCAAGTGGAGCGGGAGCAGCAGTTCTTC
TRBD1	TRBJ2-6	16	NA	TRBV18	CASSGQGAAGANVLTF	TGTGCCAGCTCAGGACAGGGGGCGGCTGGGGCCAACGTCCTGACTTTC
TRBD1	TRBJ1-2	14	few	TRBV5-1	CASSPGQGNYGYTF	TGCGCCAGCAGCCCGGGACAGGGGAACTATGGCTACACCTTC
NA	TRBJ1-2	16	few	TRBV12-3/TRBV12-4	CASSAGIGTDDYGYTF	TGTGCCAGCAGTGCGGGAATCGGGACGGATGACTATGGCTACACCTTC
NA	TRBJ2-6	16	NA	TRBV29-1	CSVEGQGSSGANVLTF	TGCAGCGTTGAGGGTCAGGGGAGCTCTGGGGCCAACGTCCTGACTTTC
NA	TRBJ2-3	15	NA	TRBV7-2	CASSLGTSLSLTQYF	TGTGCCAGCAGCTTAGGGACGTCCCTCTCATTGACGCAGTATTTT
NA	TRBJ2-6	18	NA	TRBV12-3/TRBV12-4	CASSIALGAPPGANVLTF	TGTGCCAGCAGTATAGCCCTGGGAGCCCCTCCTGGGGCCAACGTCCTGACTTTC
NA	TRBJ1-5	14	NA	TRBV12-3/TRBV12-4	CASSPTGGNQPQHF	TGTGCCAGCAGTCCCACTGGGGGGAATCAGCCCCAGCATTTT
NA	TRBJ2-6	14	few	TRBV29-1	CSVPGESGANVLTF	TGCAGCGTTCCAGGGGAGTCTGGGGCCAACGTCCTGACTTTC
NA	TRBJ2-1	15	few	TRBV20-1	CSASGGDGWVSEQFF	TGCAGTGCTAGTGGGGGTGACGGTTGGGTAAGTGAGCAGTTCTTC
NA	TRBJ2-7	15	NA	TRBV14	CASSQGGGGTYEQYF	TGTGCCAGCAGCCAAGGAGGTGGGGGGACCTACGAGCAGTACTTC
TRBD1	TRBJ2-5	14	NA	TRBV29-1	CSVKQGPIRGAQYF	TGCAGCGTTAAACAGGGGCCTATTCGGGGAGCCCAGTACTTC
TRBD1	TRBJ1-1	14	NA	TRBV29-1	CSVPQTGGAREAFF	TGCAGCGTGCCCCAAACAGGGGGCGCACGGGAAGCTTTCTTT
NA	TRBJ1-1	11	few	TRBV29-1	CSGAGQEEAFF	TGCAGCGGTGCGGGTCAAGAGGAAGCTTTCTTT
TRBD1	TRBJ1-5	15	NA	TRBV5-1	CASSADRGSNQPQHF	TGCGCCAGCAGCGCAGACAGGGGTAGCAATCAGCCCCAGCATTTT
NA	TRBJ2-5	16	NA	TRBV7-7	CASSLSGGTQQETQYF	TGTGCTAGCAGCTTGAGTGGCGGGACGCAACAAGAGACCCAGTACTTC
NA	TRBJ2-4	18	NA	TRBV21-1	CASSKFGVVVGPKNIQYF	TGTGCCAGCAGCAAATTTGGGGTCGTTGTCGGGCCCAAAAACATTCAGTACTTC
NA	TRBJ1-2	13	few	TRBV12-3/TRBV12-4	CASTPYGSYGYTF	TGTGCCAGCACCCCTTATGGGTCCTATGGCTACACCTTC
NA	TRBJ2-3	16	NA	TRBV7-8	CASSLRQPPSTDTQYF	TGTGCCAGCAGCTTAAGGCAACCTCCTAGCACAGATACGCAGTATTTT
NA	TRBJ2-7	15	NA	TRBV3-1	CASSLRGSSSYEQYF	TGTGCCAGCAGCCTAAGGGGCAGTAGCTCCTACGAGCAGTACTTC
NA	TRBJ1-1	13	NA	TRBV29-1	CSVGGEGKGEAFF	TGCAGCGTTGGCGGAGAAGGGAAGGGTGAAGCTTTCTTT
NA	TRBJ1-1	16	NA	TRBV5-1	CASNIGVAAQNTEAFF	TGCGCCAGCAACATCGGGGTGGCAGCCCAGAACACTGAAGCTTTCTTT
NA	TRBJ2-7	13	NA	TRBV6-6	CASSYSTDYWQYF	TGTGCCAGCAGTTACTCAACGGATTACTGGCAGTACTTC
NA	TRBJ1-1	15	NA	TRBV15	CATSRSRTAGTEAFF	TGTGCCACCAGCAGATCGCGAACGGCGGGCACTGAAGCTTTCTTT
NA	TRBJ1-4	13	NA	TRBV28	CASRFAGREKLFF	TGTGCCAGCCGTTTTGCGGGACGGGAAAAACTGTTTTTT
NA	TRBJ2-1	15	NA	TRBV6-5	CASSRHPSSYNEQFF	TGTGCCAGCAGCCGACACCCTAGCTCCTACAATGAGCAGTTCTTC
NA	TRBJ2-3	18	few	TRBV4-3	CASSQDLMAASSTDTQYF	TGCGCCAGCAGCCAAGATTTAATGGCAGCTTCTAGCACAGATACGCAGTATTTT
TRBD1	TRBJ1-5	13	few	TRBV12-3/TRBV12-4	CASSQGDNQPQHF	TGTGCCAGCAGTCAGGGGGACAATCAGCCCCAGCATTTT
NA	TRBJ2-1	14	NA	TRBV3-1	CASSQDSIYNEQFF	TGTGCCAGCAGCCAGGATTCTATTTACAATGAGCAGTTCTTC
NA	TRBJ2-7	11	NA	TRBV6-2/TRBV6-3	CASRFGGEQYF	TGTGCCAGCCGCTTTGGGGGCGAGCAGTACTTC
TRBD1	TRBJ2-2	17	NA	TRBV28	CASSLLGTGKNTGELFF	TGTGCCAGCAGTTTACTTGGGACAGGGAAGAACACCGGGGAGCTGTTTTTT
TRBD2	TRBJ2-3	15	NA	TRBV27	CASTGSGRGADTQYF	TGTGCCAGCACCGGAAGCGGGAGGGGTGCAGATACGCAGTATTTT
TRBD2	TRBJ2-1	17	few	TRBV5-1	CASSPQLAGHVYNEQFF	TGCGCCAGCAGCCCCCAACTAGCGGGCCATGTATACAATGAGCAGTTCTTC
NA	TRBJ2-1	13	NA	TRBV24-1	CATSDAQGAEQFF	TGTGCCACCAGTGATGCGCAGGGAGCTGAGCAGTTCTTC
NA	TRBJ1-1	13	few	TRBV6-2/TRBV6-3	CASSFLDRSEAFF	TGTGCCAGCAGTTTTCTTGACAGGTCTGAAGCTTTCTTT
NA	TRBJ1-5	14	NA	TRBV6-2/TRBV6-3	CASRDAGRDQPQHF	TGTGCCAGCAGGGACGCAGGGAGGGATCAGCCCCAGCATTTT
NA	TRBJ1-6	14	few	TRBV24-1	CATSDGGYNSPLHF	TGTGCCACCAGTGATGGAGGTTATAATTCACCCCTCCACTTT
NA	TRBJ2-7	12	few	TRBV20-1	CSARIGVDEQYF	TGCAGTGCTAGAATAGGAGTCGACGAGCAGTACTTC
TRBD2	TRBJ2-5	17	few	TRBV4-2	CASSQGPSGRPEETQYF	TGTGCCAGCAGCCAAGGCCCTAGCGGGAGGCCCGAAGAGACCCAGTACTTC
NA	TRBJ1-4	14	few	TRBV7-9	CASSRSTGNEKLFF	TGTGCCAGCAGTCGATCGACCGGAAATGAAAAACTGTTTTTT
NA	TRBJ2-5	12	many	TRBV29-1	CSVGLYQETQYF	TGCAGCGTTGGGCTCTACCAAGAGACCCAGTACTTC
TRBD1	TRBJ2-3	15	NA	TRBV20-1	CSARQRDRGTDTQYF	TGCAGTGCTAGACAGCGGGACAGGGGTACAGATACGCAGTATTTT